This T cell receptor (beta chain) was sequenced for a study of cytomegalovirus exposure and HLA in healthy donors (dated by TCRdb to about 2017). General notes on the study: According to a later analysis, one platform produced both the 100 to 150 validation repertoires and the 700 or so repertoires of the first cohort. The study aimed to test whether signatures of past pathogen exposure could be identified by cataloging public T cell receptors. Besides the first cohort of 550 to 750 subjects, a separate validation cohort made up of over 95 different subjects was used. High-throughput TCR immunosequencing, statistical association of individual TCRs with disease status, and machine learning were combined to predict cytomegalovirus infection status.

Donors formed part of the validation cohort, which comprised 120 subjects and was distinct from the first cohort of several hundred subjects. V is pruned by 1 base and J by 2 bases, leaving 5 bases of the junction without a gene match. Including cysteine and phenylalanine, the CDR3 has 15 amino acids. Of the read, only the CDR3 DNA is kept; its 45 bases are in frame from base 1. Based on the germline V gene, the CDR1 and CDR2 sequences are KGHSH and LQKENI. To note about this clone: It has no known antigen specificity. The input lacks base qualities; no much larger clone sits a single base away.

What the study reported, not specific to this receptor: Cytomegalovirus status was reported to be diagnosed by the classifier with high specificity and sensitivity in both the original and validation cohorts. In a later analysis, TCRs clustered in the first cohort were found to also tend to co-occur in the 110 or so validation repertoires, with 85% to 95% of cluster scores above 0. The authors suggested that the approach could potentially be generalized to other disease states and immunological phenotypes. All 120 or so repertoires were used to score co-occurrence in the validation cohort in a later analysis, because that analysis had no HLA typing for the cohort. In vitro tests confirmed that three of the cytomegalovirus-associated TCR beta chains recognize cytomegalovirus antigens. The study listed 150 to 200 TCR beta chains as associated with cytomegalovirus. Across donors, most TCR sequences were observed very rarely, whereas some public TCRs were present in many individuals.

The receptor library was made with the immunoSEQ multiplex PCR assay. As for how the authors treated the data: A statistical classification framework was built to diagnose cytomegalovirus status from the catalog of TCR beta chain sequences. What TCRdb holds here is the immuneACCESS table cut down to in-frame rearrangements. Part of the clones is not present; checked against another copy, under half of the missing clones reflect an unresolved V gene, and the others are unexplained. For V, J and clone size, that table is used; D and trimming come from the DNA. Recorded for this sample are around 63,000 clones; 90% to 96% of them occurred a single time. The ten largest clones capture approximately 1.2% of the sample.

Sequencing used PBMCs. The receptor comes from a woman aged 18-29 years in good health and CMV-seronegative. The chain employs TRBV18 and TRBJ2-7; 7 central nucleotides agree with TRBD1. The nucleotides read TGTGCCAGCTCACCACAGGGGACAGTTCCCTACGAGCAGTACTTC. Its coded protein is CASSPQGTVPYEQYF.